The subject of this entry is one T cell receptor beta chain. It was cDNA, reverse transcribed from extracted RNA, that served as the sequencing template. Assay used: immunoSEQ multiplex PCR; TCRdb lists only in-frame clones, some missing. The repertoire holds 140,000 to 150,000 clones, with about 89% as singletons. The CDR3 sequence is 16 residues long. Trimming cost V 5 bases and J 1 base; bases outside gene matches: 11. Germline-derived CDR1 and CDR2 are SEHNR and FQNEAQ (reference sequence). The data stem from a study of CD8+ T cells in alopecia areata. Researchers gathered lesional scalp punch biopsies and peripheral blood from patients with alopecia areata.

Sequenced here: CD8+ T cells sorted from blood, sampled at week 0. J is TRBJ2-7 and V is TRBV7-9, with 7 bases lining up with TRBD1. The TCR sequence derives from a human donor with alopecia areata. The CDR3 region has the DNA TGTGCCAGCAGCCCCCTGACAGGGCCGTTTTCCTACGAGCAGTACTTC. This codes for CASSPLTGPFSYEQYF.